The 30 T cell receptor beta chains given below trace back to one sample, sequenced in a study of early T cells in non-severe SARS-CoV-2 infection. TCRdb fed the 5' RACE reads into MiXCR, producing one record per CDR3 protein. The sample lists 25,000 to 30,000 distinct CDR3 sequences, about 4% occurring once. Sample: whole blood. These receptors were obtained from an adult who was a healthcare worker with PCR-confirmed SARS-CoV-2 infection or an uninfected control (not recorded which).

This clonotype appeared many times. The V call is TRBV10-1, the J call TRBJ2-1; 7 positions agree with TRBD2. The CDR3 sequence is 12 residues long. Germline values: CDR1 WNHNN, CDR2 SYGVQD (reference sequence). Germline trimming cut 0 bases from V and 15 bases from J; bases unmatched to any gene: 5. CDR3 in amino acids: CASSESGLPPFF. CDR3 DNA: TGCGCCAGCAGTGAGTCGGGACTACCCCCGTTCTTC.

This clonotype appeared many times. The chain links TRBV10-2 to TRBJ2-1; D unclear. Per the germline V gene, CDR1 is WSHSY and CDR2 is SAAADI. Trimming removed 8 bases at V and 10 bases at J, with 12 bases between. This CDR3 contains 11 residues. The CDR3 DNA is TGCGCCAGCCGCTTCAGCATGGAGCAGTTCTTC. Its protein is CASRFSMEQFF.

By share, this clonotype ranks as medium-sized. The genes are TRBV20-1 and TRBJ2-3, with a possible D match to TRBD2 (6 bases). Trimming left V 6 bases short and J 11 bases short, with 18 bases between. This CDR3 region has 12 residues. Germline assignment: CDR1 DFQATT and CDR2 SNEGSKA (reference sequence). CDR3 bases: TGCAGTGCCCCGACCGGAGGGGTTATGCAGTATTTT. Encoded protein: CSAPTGGVMQYF.

The chain carries TRBV3-1 and TRBJ2-2; TRBD1 matches 8 bases. The CDR3 has 15 residues. Germline CDR1 is LGHDT and CDR2 is YNNKEL (reference sequence). After removal of 4 bases from V and 3 bases from J, the junction contained 4 bases not matched to a gene. The CDR3 DNA follows: TGTGCCAGCAGCCGACAGGGGTTGCACACCGGGGAGCTGTTTTTT. Translated, it gives CASSRQGLHTGELFF.

Points on this clonotype: Being one base from a much bigger clone, this may be a read error. The genes are TRBV25-1 and TRBJ2-6; D gene uncertain. From germline, CDR1 is MGHDK and CDR2 SYGVNS. CDR3 length: 15 residues. CDR3 DNA: TGTGTCAGCAGTGTGTCCGGTACTGGGGCCAACGTCCTGACTTTC. Translation gives CVSSVSGTGANVLTF. The full variable domain, rest sourced from reference TRBV25-1 and TRBJ2-6, is EADIYQTPRYLVIGTGKKITLECSQTMGHDKMYWYQQDPGMELHLIHYSYGVNSTEKGDLSSESTVSRIRTEHFPLTLESARPSHTSQYLCVSSVSGTGANVLTFGAGSRLTVL.

The V call is TRBV5-6, the J call TRBJ1-6; a weak D match, TRBD1 (5 bases). Germline values: CDR1 SGHDT, CDR2 YYEEEE. The germline V and J ends were trimmed by 2 bases and 8 bases, with 11 bases remaining between them. The CDR3 contains 14 residues. The CDR3 DNA follows: TGTGCCAGCAGCTTTGAGAGAGGGGATTCACCCCTCCACTTT. Translated, it gives CASSFERGDSPLHF. The variable domain in full, with the rest retrieved from reference TRBV5-6 and TRBJ1-6, is DAGVTQSPTHLIKTRGQQVTLRCSPKSGHDTVSWYQQALGQGPQFIFQYYEEEERQRGNFPDRFSGHQFPNYSSELNVNALLLGDSALYLCASSFERGDSPLHFGNGTRLTVT.

In its sample, this clonotype was seen many times. The V call is TRBV20-1, the J call TRBJ2-3; D remains unclear. In germline, CDR1 is DFQATT, CDR2 SNEGSKA (reference sequence). Between the trimmed V and J ends, which lost 7 bases and 1 base, there was a span of 9 bases. The CDR3 extends over 12 amino acids. The CDR3 sequence is CSVKKGTDTQYF. CDR3 in DNA: TGCAGTGTGAAGAAGGGCACAGATACGCAGTATTTT.

This clonotype appeared many times. V gene TRBV4-1 combines with J gene TRBJ2-3; D remains ambiguous. Germline V gene sequence: CDR1 MGHRA, CDR2 YSYEKL. The CDR3 is 14 amino acids. The V end was cut by 4 bases, the J end by 5 bases, with 13 bases between. The CDR3 DNA reads TGCGCCAGCAGCCCAGTCGGACGTGGAGATACGCAGTATTTT. It translates to CASSPVGRGDTQYF.

In this sample, this clonotype turned up many times. The chain carries TRBV10-1 and TRBJ2-5; 8 nucleotides line up with TRBD2. V was pared by 3 bases and J by 5 bases, with 5 bases of the junction left unmatched. Germline lookup yields CDR1 WNHNN and CDR2 SYGVQD (reference sequence). This CDR3 has 14 amino acids. The CDR3 loop is CASSEGSGGETQYF. CDR3 DNA sequence: TGCGCCAGCAGTGAAGGAAGCGGGGGTGAGACCCAGTACTTC.

In this sample, this clonotype turned up many times. The rearrangement uses TRBV29-1 and TRBJ1-6; tentative D call: TRBD1 (5 bases). Germline CDR1 and CDR2: SQVTM and ANQGSEA. This CDR3 comprises 14 residues. Trimming left V 2 bases short and J 7 bases short, with 12 bases between. CDR3 coding DNA: TGCAGCGTTGAACTATTGGGGCTCAATTCACCCCTCCACTTT. Protein product: CSVELLGLNSPLHF.

This clonotype appeared many times. V usage is TRBV12-3 or TRBV12-4 and J usage is TRBJ2-1; D is uncertain. The CDR3 runs 11 residues. With 3 bases removed from V and 4 bases from J, the gap between germline ends came to 1 base. The CDR3 coding sequence is TGTGCCAGCAGTTTGTACAATGAGCAGTTCTTC. It yields the protein CASSLYNEQFF.

This clonotype was seen at least ten times. The chain links TRBV20-1 to TRBJ2-1; 7 positions match TRBD1. The germline CDR1 and CDR2 sequences are DFQATT and SNEGSKA (reference sequence). J lost 9 bases, V lost 5 bases, and 10 bases had no gene match. This CDR3 spans 13 amino acids. CDR3 in amino acids: CSALRPGGVEQFF. CDR3 DNA: TGCAGTGCTCTCCGGCCAGGGGGTGTTGAGCAGTTCTTC.

This clonotype has just a few counts. This chain links TRBV3-1 with TRBJ2-3; no firm D call. The V gene lost 4 bases and the J gene lost 4 bases, with 12 bases spanning the gap. The length of the CDR3 is 14 residues. Germline assignment: CDR1 LGHDT and CDR2 YNNKEL (reference sequence). CDR3 coding DNA: TGTGCCAGCAGCCCTCCGTACCAATCAGATACGCAGTATTTT. Its translation is CASSPPYQSDTQYF.

Ten or more counts support this clonotype. The chain combines TRBV12-3 or TRBV12-4 with TRBJ1-5; D not resolved. This CDR3 comprises 15 residues. Deletions cut 6 bases from V and 6 bases from J, with 18 bases between. The CDR3 DNA follows: TGTGCCAGCAGCCCTGACCTGGGATCATCTCAGCCCCAGCATTTT. As protein: CASSPDLGSSQPQHF.

This clonotype was recorded at least ten times. This chain uses TRBV3-1 with TRBJ1-5; D is unresolved. Germline CDR1 reads LGHDT; CDR2 reads YNNKEL (reference sequence). V was pared by 0 bases and J by 4 bases, with 7 bases between. The CDR3 is 14 residues long. CDR3 region: CASSQEGSNQPQHF. CDR3 nucleotides: TGTGCCAGCAGCCAAGAGGGGTCGAATCAGCCCCAGCATTTT.

The chain employs TRBV12-3 or TRBV12-4 and TRBJ1-1, with a weak D call TRBD1 (5 bases). This CDR3 has 13 amino acids. The V end lost 8 bases, the J end lost 6 bases, and 16 bases lay between the germline ends. The CDR3 sequence: CASGGGVSAEAFF. CDR3 DNA: TGTGCCAGCGGGGGAGGGGTTAGCGCTGAAGCTTTCTTT.

This clonotype was seen at least ten times. The rearrangement joins TRBV7-3 to TRBJ2-7; D gene unclear. The CDR3 contains 13 residues. The V and J ends lost 1 base and 7 bases respectively, with 11 bases between them. Germline V lookup: CDR1 SGHTA, CDR2 FQGTGA. The CDR3 is CASSLMDGREQYF. In nucleotides, the CDR3 is TGTGCCAGCAGCTTAATGGACGGAAGGGAGCAGTACTTC.

As DNA, the CDR3 is TGTGCCAGCAGTGCCCAGAACCAACATGAGCAGTTCTTC. Residues: CASSAQNQHEQFF. V is TRBV9 and J is TRBJ2-1; D gene ambiguous. Germline V gives CDR1 SGDLS, CDR2 YYNGEE. V was trimmed by 5 bases and J by 8 bases, leaving 14 bases between them. This CDR3 has 13 residues.

The sample holds many counts of this clonotype. V usage is TRBV7-9 and J usage is TRBJ2-6; D is perhaps TRBD2 (5 bases). Trimming removed 1 base at V and 0 bases at J, with 7 bases between. Germline assignment: CDR1 SEHNR and CDR2 FQNEAQ (reference sequence). CDR3 size: 16 residues. CDR3 amino acids: CASSLVAGSGANVLTF. DNA for the CDR3: TGTGCCAGCAGCTTAGTGGCGGGCTCTGGGGCCAACGTCCTGACTTTC. The variable domain in full, completed from reference TRBV7-9 and TRBJ2-6, reads DTGVSQNPRHKITKRGQNVTFRCDPISEHNRLYWYRQTLGQGPEFLTYFQNEAQLEKSRLLSDRFSAERPKGSFSTLEIQRTEQGDSAMYLCASSLVAGSGANVLTFGAGSRLTVL.

This clonotype came up many times. The chain has TRBV5-1 and TRBJ2-2; D possibly corresponds to TRBD1 (6 bases). The germline gives CDR1 SGHRS, CDR2 YFSETQ. V lost 2 bases to trimming and J lost 4 bases, with 9 bases between them. CDR3 length: 14 amino acids. CDR3 region: CASSLTGLTGELFF. Written as DNA, the CDR3 is TGCGCCAGCAGCTTAACAGGGCTCACCGGGGAGCTGTTTTTT.

This clonotype has at least ten counts. The chain combines TRBV20-1 with TRBJ1-1; tentative D call: TRBD1 (6 bases). The CDR3 is 13 amino acids. With 5 bases removed from V and 5 bases from J, the gap between germline ends came to 15 bases. Per the germline V gene, CDR1 is DFQATT and CDR2 is SNEGSKA (reference sequence). CDR3 protein: CSAVRGGGTEAFF. The CDR3 DNA sequence: TGCAGTGCTGTGAGGGGGGGTGGTACTGAAGCTTTCTTT.

The sample holds many counts of this clonotype. J is TRBJ1-1 and V is TRBV7-8; tentatively, D is TRBD1 (5 bases). This CDR3 has 14 amino acids. Trimming removed 2 bases from V and 1 base from J, with 8 bases in between. Germline CDR1 is SGHVS and CDR2 is FQNEAQ. This CDR3 is CASSLSGTNTEAFF. CDR3 nucleotide sequence: TGTGCCAGCAGCTTAAGCGGGACGAACACTGAAGCTTTCTTT.

This clonotype was seen repeatedly, ten times or more. The CDR3 nucleotides read TGTGCCAGCAGTCGACGACTAGGGGGCACAGATACGCAGTATTTT. Translated: CASSRRLGGTDTQYF. This chain uses TRBV6-2 or TRBV6-3 with TRBJ2-3; perhaps TRBD2 as D (6 bases). The CDR3 has 15 amino acids. CDR1 is MNHEY, CDR2 SVGEGT, per germline. Trimming removed 5 bases from V and 1 base from J, with 13 bases in between.

V usage is TRBV7-9 and J usage is TRBJ2-7; the D call may be TRBD1 or TRBD2 (5 bases each). This CDR3 contains 15 residues. Germline V gene sequence: CDR1 SEHNR, CDR2 FQNEAQ (reference sequence). Trimming cost V 3 bases and J 2 bases, with 14 bases left between them. The DNA of the CDR3 is TGTGCCAGCAGCTTCGGGGACGGAAGAACCTACGAGCAGTACTTC. This codes for CASSFGDGRTYEQYF.

This clonotype was seen many times. The chain carries TRBV29-1 and TRBJ2-3; 11 nucleotides align to TRBD2. Per the germline V gene, CDR1 is SQVTM and CDR2 is ANQGSEA. The trim removed 5 bases at V and 0 bases at J, leaving 4 bases unmatched. The CDR3 contains 15 residues. The CDR3 region has the DNA TGCAGCGTTACGGGACTAGCGGCTAGCACAGATACGCAGTATTTT. Translating gives CSVTGLAASTDTQYF.

At least ten counts were recorded for this clonotype. CDR3 region: CASSMRGGANVLTF. The CDR3 coding sequence is TGTGCCAGTAGTATGCGTGGTGGGGCCAACGTCCTGACTTTC. The chain has TRBV19 and TRBJ2-6; no firm D call. Germline V gene lookup returns CDR1 LNHDA and CDR2 SQIVND (reference sequence). This CDR3 contains 14 residues. V dropped 3 bases and J dropped 3 bases, with 6 bases sitting between them.

The chain has TRBV28 and TRBJ2-1, with TRBD2 matching over 11 bases. Germline loops: CDR1 MDHEN, CDR2 SYDVKM. This CDR3 region has 15 residues. Losses at the gene ends were 3 bases for V and 6 bases for J; bases not matched to a gene: 4. CDR3 in DNA: TGTGCCAGCAGTTTTCGACTAGCGGGGATCAATGAGCAGTTCTTC. This translates into CASSFRLAGINEQFF.

This clonotype was recorded many times. V is TRBV3-1 and J is TRBJ2-2, with 7 nucleotides matching TRBD2. The CDR3 runs to 15 residues. Trimming cost V 1 base and J 10 bases; bases outside gene matches: 9. The germline V gene has CDR1 LGHDT and CDR2 YNNKEL (reference sequence). CDR3 loop: CASSQVRYGLVELFF. The CDR3 DNA is TGTGCCAGCAGCCAAGTTCGGTATGGACTAGTGGAGCTGTTTTTT.

This sequence joins TRBV29-1 and TRBJ2-1; 7 bases are shared with TRBD2. Looked up from germline, CDR1 is SQVTM and CDR2 is ANQGSEA. The CDR3 consists of 13 residues. V shed 3 bases, J shed 6 bases, and the junction held 5 bases outside the gene matches. CDR3 sequence (DNA): TGCAGCGTTGAGAGGACTAGAGGCAATGAGCAGTTCTTC. Translation: CSVERTRGNEQFF.

This clonotype came up many times. The chain is built from TRBV19 and TRBJ2-2; D remains unclear. Germline V gene lookup returns CDR1 LNHDA and CDR2 SQIVND (reference sequence). Trimming pared 5 bases from V and 5 bases from J, leaving 12 bases between. The CDR3 is 14 amino acids. The CDR3 sequence: CASSPPEDTGELFF. Here the CDR3 DNA reads TGTGCCAGTAGTCCCCCAGAGGATACCGGGGAGCTGTTTTTT.